The clone carrying this TCR beta chain was counted between two and nine times. The V and J ends lost 3 bases and 5 bases respectively, with 11 bases between them. Germline CDR1 is MNHNS and CDR2 is SASEGT. The length of the CDR3 is 14 residues. Only in-frame clones appear in the TCRdb table, and some are missing; sequencing was by immunoSEQ multiplex PCR. The sample consists of roughly 140,000 clones, about 93% of them appearing once. This sample was taken from a study of control samples from healthy donors and cancer patients. The source is a man in his fifties in good health. The sequenced sample consisted of blood. V usage is TRBV6-1 and J usage is TRBJ1-5; the D is unclear. CDR3 nucleotide sequence: TGTGCCAGCAGTGAGGTTTATGGGGATCAGCCCCAGCATTTT. Translated, it gives CASSEVYGDQPQHF.